The 19 T cell receptor beta chains below come from one sample, sequenced in a study of T cells after posttransplantation cyclophosphamide. Profiled with immunoSEQ multiplex PCR; TCRdb holds only in-frame clones, not every one. The data show under 15,000 clones, with about 80% seen just once and under 0.95% held by the top ten. Sequenced sample: memory CD4+ T cells sorted from PBMCs. These receptors originate from a man in his fifties or sixties in good health, CMV-negative, and a related stem cell transplant donor.

This chain links TRBV7-9 with TRBJ2-3; the match to TRBD2 covers 13 bases. The CDR3 spans 19 residues. The V gene's germline CDR1 is SEHNR and CDR2 FQNEAQ (reference sequence). V lost 5 bases to trimming and J lost 1 base; unmatched junction nucleotides: 12. Here the CDR3 DNA reads TGTGCCAGCAGCCCCGGACTAGCGGGAGTTCCTTGGGGCACAGATACGCAGTATTTT. Protein: CASSPGLAGVPWGTDTQYF.

The rearrangement joins TRBV6-1 to TRBJ2-5; tentatively, D is TRBD2 (7 bases). Germline CDR1 MNHNS, CDR2 SASEGT. The CDR3 is 15 amino acids. Trimming left V 4 bases short and J 3 bases short, with 15 bases between. The CDR3 loop is CASSVWGGQEETQYF. The CDR3 nucleotides read TGTGCCAGCAGTGTTTGGGGGGGGCAGGAAGAGACCCAGTACTTC.

This clone was seen a single time. The gene calls are TRBV6-5 and TRBJ1-3, with no clear D. With 0 bases removed from V and 1 base from J, the gap between germline ends came to 7 bases. CDR1 and CDR2 from the germline V gene are MNHEY and SVGAGI. This CDR3 spans 15 amino acids. The chain's CDR3 is CASSYSRDSGNTIYF. The CDR3 DNA sequence: TGTGCCAGCAGTTACTCGCGGGATTCTGGAAACACCATATATTTT.

This chain joins TRBV10-3 and TRBJ2-7; D uncertain. The CDR3 is 11 residues long. The germline V gene encodes CDR1 ENHRY and CDR2 SYGVKD. Trimming pared 2 bases from V and 4 bases from J, leaving 3 bases between. CDR3 sequence: CAISERYEQYF. The CDR3, as DNA: TGTGCCATCAGTGAGCGGTACGAGCAGTACTTC.

The rearrangement joins TRBV6-5 to TRBJ2-7; 10 bases align to TRBD1. Trimming at V came to 2 bases and at J to 4 bases, leaving 5 bases not matched to a gene. CDR3 length: 15 amino acids. CDR1 and CDR2 (germline): MNHEY, SVGAGI. This CDR3 reads CASSYPGQGGYEQYF. The CDR3 region has the DNA TGTGCCAGCAGTTACCCTGGACAGGGGGGGTACGAGCAGTACTTC.

This clone was found a few times. This chain connects TRBV5-4 to TRBJ2-5; TRBD2 is a possible D gene (5 bases). V lost 4 bases to trimming and J lost 3 bases, with 7 bases between them. The CDR3 runs 12 residues. CDR1 and CDR2 (germline): SGHNT, YYREEE (reference sequence). CDR3 loop: CASSRTEETQYF. CDR3 in DNA: TGTGCCAGCAGCCGGACTGAAGAGACCCAGTACTTC.

The genes are TRBV4-2 and TRBJ2-5; a possible D gene is TRBD2 (5 bases). Germline V gene lookup returns CDR1 LGHNA and CDR2 YNFKEQ. The ends were cut back, 1 base at V and 3 bases at J, with 9 bases in the middle. There are 14 residues in the CDR3. The DNA of the CDR3 is TGTGCCAGCAGCCAAGGAGCGGTTGAAGAGACCCAGTACTTC. Amino acids: CASSQGAVEETQYF.

This clone was recorded a few times. DNA of the CDR3: TGTGCCAGCAGCCCGACAGGGAGCAAGAGAACCCAGTACTTC. It encodes CASSPTGSKRTQYF. The chain has TRBV14 and TRBJ2-5; TRBD1 matches at 7 bases. Per germline, CDR1 SGHDN and CDR2 FVKESK. This CDR3 has 14 amino acids. Trimming at V came to 4 bases and at J to 8 bases, leaving 10 bases not matched to a gene.

CDR3 nucleotides: TGTGCCAGTAGTCCCGGGACAGAAATCTATGGCTACACCTTC. This encodes CASSPGTEIYGYTF. The chain combines TRBV19 with TRBJ1-2; 7 bases line up with TRBD1. The length of the CDR3 is 14 residues. J gave up 4 bases and V 5 bases, and 7 bases lay outside the gene matches. The germline CDR1 and CDR2 sequences are LNHDA and SQIVND (reference sequence).

The V and J genes are TRBV5-1 and TRBJ1-2; TRBD1 might be the D (5 bases). V lost 0 bases to trimming and J lost 6 bases, with 21 bases between them. Germline CDR1 is SGHRS and CDR2 is YFSETQ. The CDR3 has 17 amino acids. The CDR3: CASSLATSLGGGHGYTF. For the CDR3, the DNA is TGCGCCAGCAGCTTGGCCACCTCGCTCGGGGGTGGGCATGGCTACACCTTC.

The chain combines TRBV7-2 with TRBJ1-1; 7 bases fit TRBD1. The CDR3 sequence is 13 residues long. Unmatched junction bases numbered 3, after V lost 4 bases and J lost 4 bases. Per germline, CDR1 SGHTA and CDR2 FQGNSA. The chain's CDR3 is CASSWTGGTEAFF. The CDR3 coding sequence is TGTGCCAGCAGCTGGACAGGAGGCACTGAAGCTTTCTTT.

This clone was recorded a few times. The chain is built from TRBV4-1 and TRBJ1-2, with TRBD1 identical over 8 bases. Germline CDR1 is MGHRA and CDR2 is YSYEKL. V shed 6 bases and J 3 bases; nucleotides not matched to a gene: 9. This CDR3 spans 15 amino acids. As DNA, the CDR3 is TGCGCCAGCAGAACTACAGGGGGAGGTTACTATGGCTACACCTTC. It specifies CASRTTGGGYYGYTF.

This clone appeared a few times. Here the CDR3 DNA reads TGTGCCGCGCGGGTCACCGGGGAGCTGTTTTTT. It codes for CAARVTGELFF. The chain has TRBV21-1 and TRBJ2-2; TRBD2, as called in the table, went unchecked against the DNA. TRBV21-1 is a listed pseudogene. CDR3 size: 11 residues.

This clone came up a few times. V and J are TRBV21-1 and TRBJ2-5; TRBD1 is the table's D call, not checked against the DNA. TRBV21-1 is labeled a pseudogene. The CDR3 length is 16 residues. For the CDR3, the DNA is TGTGCCAGCATTTTCTTCCGTGAGACAGGGGAGGAGACCCAGTACTTC. This codes for CASIFFRETGEETQYF.

The chain employs TRBV7-9 and TRBJ1-1; 12 bases are shared with TRBD1. The V segment lost 5 bases and the J segment 5 bases; nucleotides outside the gene matches: 9. The V gene's germline CDR1 is SEHNR and CDR2 FQNEAQ (reference sequence). The CDR3 sequence is 16 residues long. For the CDR3, the DNA is TGTGCCAGCAGCCGAGACGCGGGACAGGGGGCGACTGAAGCTTTCTTT. Its protein product is CASSRDAGQGATEAFF. The full variable domain, its missing parts supplied by reference TRBV7-9 and TRBJ1-1, is DTGVSQNPRHKITKRGQNVTFRCDPISEHNRLYWYRQTLGQGPEFLTYFQNEAQLEKSRLLSDRFSAERPKGSFSTLEIQRTEQGDSAMYLCASSRDAGQGATEAFFGQGTRLTVV.

V is TRBV7-9 and J is TRBJ1-5, with no clear D. Looked up from germline, CDR1 is SEHNR and CDR2 is FQNEAQ (reference sequence). This CDR3 spans 13 amino acids. V was cut by 6 bases and J by 7 bases, with 13 bases left in between. CDR3 DNA: TGTGCCAGCAGTTCAGACGGGGAACAGCCCCAGCATTTT. It specifies CASSSDGEQPQHF. The whole variable domain, filled in from reference TRBV7-9 and TRBJ1-5, reads DTGVSQNPRHKITKRGQNVTFRCDPISEHNRLYWYRQTLGQGPEFLTYFQNEAQLEKSRLLSDRFSAERPKGSFSTLEIQRTEQGDSAMYLCASSSDGEQPQHFGDGTRLSIL.

The chain links TRBV19 to TRBJ1-2; no clear D gene. The CDR3 runs to 17 residues. The germline CDR1 and CDR2 sequences are LNHDA and SQIVND (reference sequence). V was pared by 0 bases and J by 7 bases, with 21 bases between. CDR3 sequence reads: CASSIDLGRRSPGGYTF. The CDR3 bases are TGTGCCAGTAGTATAGATCTAGGACGGAGGTCCCCGGGTGGCTACACCTTC.

This chain joins TRBV4-1 and TRBJ2-7; TRBD2 matches 15 bases. The CDR3 extends over 16 amino acids. Trimming removed 4 bases from V and 1 base from J; junction bases left unmatched: 2. CDR1 MGHRA and CDR2 YSYEKL come from the germline V gene. Here the CDR3 reads CASSLGTSGRSYEQYF. The DNA of the CDR3 is TGCGCCAGCAGCCTAGGGACTAGCGGGAGGTCCTACGAGCAGTACTTC.

The chain couples TRBV19 to TRBJ2-5, with TRBD2 matching over 8 bases. The J segment lost 2 bases and the V segment lost 6 bases, leaving 8 bases of the junction unmatched. The CDR3 is made up of 15 amino acids. Germline V gives CDR1 LNHDA, CDR2 SQIVND (reference sequence). CDR3 residues: CASSRLARQQETQYF. CDR3 DNA: TGTGCCAGTAGCAGACTAGCGAGGCAACAAGAGACCCAGTACTTC.